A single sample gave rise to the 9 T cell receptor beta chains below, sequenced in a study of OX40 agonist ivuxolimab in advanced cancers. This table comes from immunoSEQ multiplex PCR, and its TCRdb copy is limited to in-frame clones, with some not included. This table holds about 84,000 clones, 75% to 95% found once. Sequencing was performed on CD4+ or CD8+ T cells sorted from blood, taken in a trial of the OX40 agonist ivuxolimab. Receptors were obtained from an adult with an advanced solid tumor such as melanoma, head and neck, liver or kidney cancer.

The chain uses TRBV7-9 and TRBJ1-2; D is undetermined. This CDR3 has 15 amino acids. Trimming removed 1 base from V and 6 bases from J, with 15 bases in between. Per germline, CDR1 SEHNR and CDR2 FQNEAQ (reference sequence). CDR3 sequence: CASSLEMKALDGYTF. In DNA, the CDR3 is TGTGCCAGCAGCTTAGAAATGAAGGCTCTCGATGGCTACACCTTC.

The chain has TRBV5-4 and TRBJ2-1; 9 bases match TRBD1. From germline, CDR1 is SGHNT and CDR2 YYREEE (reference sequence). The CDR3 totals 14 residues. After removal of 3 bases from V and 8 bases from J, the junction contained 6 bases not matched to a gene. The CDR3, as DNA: TGTGCCAGCAGCTCCGGACAGGGGACCGATGAGCAGTTCTTC. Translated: CASSSGQGTDEQFF.

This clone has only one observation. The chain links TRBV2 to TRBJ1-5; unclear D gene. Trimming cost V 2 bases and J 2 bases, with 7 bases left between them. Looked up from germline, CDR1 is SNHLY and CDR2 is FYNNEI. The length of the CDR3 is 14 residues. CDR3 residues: CASSETAGNQPQHF. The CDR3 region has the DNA TGTGCCAGCAGTGAAACCGCCGGCAATCAGCCCCAGCATTTT.

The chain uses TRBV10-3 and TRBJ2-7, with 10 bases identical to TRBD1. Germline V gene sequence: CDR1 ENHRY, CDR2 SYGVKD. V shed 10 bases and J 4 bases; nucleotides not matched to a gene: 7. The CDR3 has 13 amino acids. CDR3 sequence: CATLGTGAYEQYF. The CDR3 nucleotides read TGTGCCACGCTCGGGACAGGGGCGTACGAGCAGTACTTC.

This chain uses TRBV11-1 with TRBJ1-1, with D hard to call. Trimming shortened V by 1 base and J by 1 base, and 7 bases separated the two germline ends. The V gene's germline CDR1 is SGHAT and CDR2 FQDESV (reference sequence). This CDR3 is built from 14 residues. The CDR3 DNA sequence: TGTGCCAGCAGCTTAGGGGCGGAGAACACTGAAGCTTTCTTT. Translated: CASSLGAENTEAFF. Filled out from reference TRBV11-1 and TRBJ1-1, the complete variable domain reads EAEVAQSPRYKITEKSQAVAFWCDPISGHATLYWYRQILGQGPELLVQFQDESVVDDSQLPKDRFSAERLKGVDSTLKIQPAELGDSAMYLCASSLGAENTEAFFGQGTRLTVV.

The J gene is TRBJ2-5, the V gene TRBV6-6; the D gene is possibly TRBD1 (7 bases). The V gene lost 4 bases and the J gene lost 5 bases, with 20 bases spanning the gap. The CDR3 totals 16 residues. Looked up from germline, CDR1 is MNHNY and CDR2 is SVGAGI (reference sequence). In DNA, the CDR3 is TGTGCCAGCAGTTCACCCGCAGAGACAGGGAGGGAGACCCAGTACTTC. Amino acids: CASSSPAETGRETQYF.

CDR3 amino acids: CASSSAPGGYSSTDTQYF. The CDR3 nucleotides read TGCGCCAGCAGCTCCGCGCCAGGGGGATACTCGAGCACAGATACGCAGTATTTT. The chain recombines TRBV5-1 with TRBJ2-3; 7 bases align to TRBD1. CDR3 size: 18 residues. Trimming removed 3 bases from V and 0 bases from J; junction bases left unmatched: 13. Germline V CDR1 and CDR2: SGHRS, YFSETQ.

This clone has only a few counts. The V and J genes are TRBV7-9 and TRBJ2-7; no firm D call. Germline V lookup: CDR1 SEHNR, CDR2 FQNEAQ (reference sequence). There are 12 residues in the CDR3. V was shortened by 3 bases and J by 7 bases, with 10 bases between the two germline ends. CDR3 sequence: CASSFQVPEQYF. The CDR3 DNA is TGTGCCAGCAGCTTTCAGGTCCCGGAGCAGTACTTC.

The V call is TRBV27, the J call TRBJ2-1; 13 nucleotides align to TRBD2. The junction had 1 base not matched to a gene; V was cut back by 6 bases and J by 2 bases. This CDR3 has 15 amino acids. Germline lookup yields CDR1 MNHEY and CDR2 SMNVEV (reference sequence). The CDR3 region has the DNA TGTGCCAGCAGGGGACTAGCGGGAACCTACAATGAGCAGTTCTTC. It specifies CASRGLAGTYNEQFF.